One and the same sample provided the 9 T cell receptor beta chains below, sequenced in a study of T cell responses to AZD1222 COVID-19 vaccine. Profiling relied on immunoSEQ multiplex PCR, and the TCRdb table lists in-frame clones only, not all of them. This table has about 72,000 clones, around 87% appearing once. The sequencing used peripheral blood, collected on day 0 of AZD1222 vaccination. Source of these receptors: an adult in good health.

The gene calls are TRBV28 and TRBJ1-6; D is possibly TRBD1 (6 bases). Germline-derived CDR1 and CDR2 are MDHEN and SYDVKM. The CDR3 runs to 17 residues. Deletions cut 6 bases from V and 0 bases from J, with 15 bases between. The CDR3 loop reads CASSPPRGSSYNSPLHF. The CDR3 region has the DNA TGTGCCAGCAGCCCCCCCAGGGGAAGCTCCTATAATTCACCCCTCCACTTT.

This chain links TRBV28 with TRBJ2-2; 8 bases match TRBD2. Per the germline V gene, CDR1 is MDHEN and CDR2 is SYDVKM. This CDR3 region has 14 residues. V trimming: 9 bases; J trimming: 4 bases; junction bases outside the gene matches: 7. CDR3 DNA: TGTGCCAGTTCCCCCAGCGGGGGCACCGGGGAGCTGTTTTTT. The encoded protein is CASSPSGGTGELFF.

The chain combines TRBV6-5 with TRBJ1-5; the match to TRBD1 covers 7 bases. The CDR3 runs 15 residues. Germline V gene sequence: CDR1 MNHEY, CDR2 SVGAGI. V gave up 5 bases and J gave up 2 bases; unmatched junction bases: 6. For the CDR3, the DNA is TGTGCCAGCAGTCGGGACAGTCCAGGCAATCAGCCCCAGCATTTT. Amino acids: CASSRDSPGNQPQHF.

This chain links TRBV5-4 with TRBJ2-3; 12 bases line up with TRBD2. The V gene end was trimmed by 4 bases and the J gene end by 6 bases; junction bases not matched to a gene: 12. CDR1 SGHNT and CDR2 YYREEE come from the germline V gene (reference sequence). The CDR3 extends over 17 amino acids. In DNA, the CDR3 is TGTGCCAGCAGCAAAGGGACTAGCGGGCCCGAGAGGGATACGCAGTATTTT. Translated: CASSKGTSGPERDTQYF.

In this sample, this clone turned up a few times. This sequence joins TRBV12-3 or TRBV12-4 and TRBJ1-5; TRBD1 is a possible D gene (5 bases). This CDR3 region has 13 residues. The V end was cut by 6 bases, the J end by 7 bases, with 13 bases between. The CDR3 sequence is CASRQGGEQPQHF. Here the CDR3 DNA reads TGTGCCAGCAGGCAAGGAGGGGAACAGCCCCAGCATTTT.

The chain carries TRBV7-9 and TRBJ2-3; maybe TRBD1 (6 bases). The CDR3 spans 16 residues. Germline CDR1 reads SEHNR; CDR2 reads FQNEAQ (reference sequence). V was trimmed by 3 bases and J by 2 bases, leaving 15 bases between them. CDR3 coding DNA: TGTGCCAGCAGCTTCGAACGAGGGGGTTTCACAGATACGCAGTATTTT. Residues: CASSFERGGFTDTQYF.

The chain links TRBV5-6 to TRBJ1-1; TRBD1 is a possible D gene (5 bases). V shed 0 bases and J shed 1 base, with 10 bases lying between them. Germline lookup yields CDR1 SGHDT and CDR2 YYEEEE. This CDR3 has 15 amino acids. The CDR3 DNA sequence: TGTGCCAGCAGCTTGGTGCAGGGTCGGAACACTGAAGCTTTCTTT. It is translated as CASSLVQGRNTEAFF.

This clone was detected once. The rearrangement uses TRBV7-9 and TRBJ1-1; the D is unclear. Germline V gene lookup returns CDR1 SEHNR and CDR2 FQNEAQ (reference sequence). The ends were cut back, 2 bases at V and 8 bases at J, with 12 bases in the middle. This CDR3 contains 13 residues. CDR3 coding DNA: TGTGCCAGCAGCTTAAGCCTGGAATCCGAAGCTTTCTTT. Amino acid sequence: CASSLSLESEAFF.

CDR3 residues: CASSRGTGYTGELFF. Here the CDR3 DNA reads TGTGCCAGTAGTCGCGGAACAGGGTACACCGGGGAGCTGTTTTTT. The chain couples TRBV19 to TRBJ2-2; a possible D gene is TRBD1 (6 bases). From germline, CDR1 is LNHDA and CDR2 SQIVND (reference sequence). Between the trimmed V and J ends, which lost 5 bases and 3 bases, there was a span of 13 bases. This CDR3 has 15 amino acids. Based on the CDR3 plus reference TRBV19 and TRBJ2-2, the full variable domain is DGGITQSPKYLFRKEGQNVTLSCEQNLNHDAMYWYRQDPGQGLRLIYYSQIVNDFQKGDIAEGYSVSREKKESFPLTVTSAQKNPTAFYLCASSRGTGYTGELFFGEGSRLTVL.